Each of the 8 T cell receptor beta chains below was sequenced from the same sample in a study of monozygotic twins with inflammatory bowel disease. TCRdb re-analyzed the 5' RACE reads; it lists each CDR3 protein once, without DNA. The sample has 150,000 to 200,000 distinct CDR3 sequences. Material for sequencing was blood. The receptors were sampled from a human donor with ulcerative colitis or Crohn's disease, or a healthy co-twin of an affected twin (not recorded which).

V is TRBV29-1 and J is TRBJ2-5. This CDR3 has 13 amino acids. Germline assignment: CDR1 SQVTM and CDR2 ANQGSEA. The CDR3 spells CSVELVYQETQYF.

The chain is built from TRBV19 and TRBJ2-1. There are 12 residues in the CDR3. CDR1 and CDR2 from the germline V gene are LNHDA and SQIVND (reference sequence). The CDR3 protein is CASSMNRNEQFF.

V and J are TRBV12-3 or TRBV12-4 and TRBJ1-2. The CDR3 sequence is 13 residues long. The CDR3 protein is CASSLLQRYGYTF.

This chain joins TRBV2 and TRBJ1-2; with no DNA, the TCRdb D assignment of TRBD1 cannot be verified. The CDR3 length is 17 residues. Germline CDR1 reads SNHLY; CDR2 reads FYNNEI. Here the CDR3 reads CASSQPGVSYPHYGYTF.

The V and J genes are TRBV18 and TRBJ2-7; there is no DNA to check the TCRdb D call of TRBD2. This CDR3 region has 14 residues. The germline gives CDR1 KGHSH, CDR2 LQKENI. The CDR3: CASSPDSVSYEQYF. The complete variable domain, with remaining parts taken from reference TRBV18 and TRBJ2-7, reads NAGVMQNPRHLVRRRGQEARLRCSPMKGHSHVYWYRQLPEEGLKFMVYLQKENIIDESGMPKERFSAEFPKEGPSILRIQQVVRGDSAAYFCASSPDSVSYEQYFGPGTRLTVT.

The CDR3 spells CASQQGIPDTQYF. The chain joins TRBV6-6 to TRBJ2-3; the TRBD1 assignment by TCRdb is unverifiable without DNA. The V gene's germline CDR1 is MNHNY and CDR2 SVGAGI (reference sequence). The CDR3 loop spans 13 amino acids.

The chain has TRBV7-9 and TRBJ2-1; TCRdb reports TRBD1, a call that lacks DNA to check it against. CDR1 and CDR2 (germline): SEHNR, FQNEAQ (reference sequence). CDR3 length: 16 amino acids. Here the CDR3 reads CASSSPPGGTYNEQFF.

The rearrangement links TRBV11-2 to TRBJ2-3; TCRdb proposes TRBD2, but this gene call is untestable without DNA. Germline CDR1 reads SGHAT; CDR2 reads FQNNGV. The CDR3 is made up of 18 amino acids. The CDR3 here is CASSLGIGTSGGSRTQYF.